The text below deals with one T cell receptor (beta chain). The target antigen is unknown. The data are from a study of blood T cells in healthy people across ages. Study-wide results and limits: PBMC samples, being unsorted, prevented any conclusive comparison of naive and antigen-experienced cells. Expanded clonotype changes were possibly confounded by unknown donor CMV status.

The second PCR ran about 6 to 11 cycles with a sample-barcoded 5' primer and J-beta primers. TCRdb passed the 5' RACE reads through MiXCR, listing each CDR3 protein once. Of 650,000 to 1,000,000 distinct CDR3 sequences listed, 35% to 40% are singletons. The CDR3 contains 16 residues. Trimming at V came to 1 base and at J to 11 bases, leaving 16 bases not matched to a gene. Germline-derived CDR1 and CDR2 are GTSNPN and SVGIG (reference sequence). Peripheral blood samples of roughly 10 milliliters were drawn from each donor. The rearrangement links TRBV30 to TRBJ2-5, with TRBD2 matching over 10 bases. The sequence was collected from a man younger than 30 in good health. What was sequenced was blood. CDR3 DNA sequence: TGTGCCTGGAGTGAGGCTAGCGGGGGCCCCTACAATGAGCAGTACTTC. Its translation is CAWSEASGGPYNEQYF.